What follows describes a single T cell receptor beta chain. Original data processing: Amplification of reference gene primers provided the estimated nucleated cell counts. The repertoire was sequenced with immunoSEQ multiplex PCR; TCRdb's copy has only in-frame clones and lacks some. V, J and clone size are those of that table, while D and trimming were read from the DNA. The table records some 200,000 clones, around nine tenths of them present only once. This entry comes from a study of blood T cell repertoires in COVID-19. Study context: COVID-19 samples, acute and convalescent, were from the United States, Italy and Spain. Sources were T cells, B-cell-depleted T cells, or PBMCs; the material itself was cDNA or gDNA.

Sequenced: peripheral blood. The TCR sequence derives from a man between 65 and 85 years old with acute or convalescent COVID-19.

The CDR3 region is CASSLRLGASSGNTIYF. The DNA for the CDR3 is TGTGCCAGCAGCCTCAGATTGGGGGCGTCCTCTGGAAACACCATATATTTT. V is TRBV7-2 and J is TRBJ1-3, with a possible D match to TRBD1 (6 bases). The ends were cut back, 5 bases at V and 0 bases at J, with 17 bases in the middle. Germline V gene lookup returns CDR1 SGHTA and CDR2 FQGNSA. This CDR3 comprises 17 residues. The full variable domain, completed using reference TRBV7-2 and TRBJ1-3, is GAGVSQSPSNKVTEKGKDVELRCDPISGHTALYWYRQSLGQGLEFLIYFQGNSAPDKSGLPSDRFSAERTGGSVSTLTIQRTQQEDSAVYLCASSLRLGASSGNTIYFGEGSWLTVV.